The 23 T cell receptor beta chains given below trace back to one sample, sequenced in a study of regulatory T cells in long-lasting Graves disease. Time point denoted: newly diagnosed GD, antithyroid drugs for less than 3 months. Researchers made the TCR library from RNA that was extracted from PBMCs. Arm-PCR of CDR3 regions with iRepertoire HTBI primers generated TCR beta libraries. TCRdb analysed the multiplex PCR reads with MiXCR anew, one entry per CDR3 protein. The repertoire includes approximately 470,000 distinct CDR3 sequences, 15% to 20% of them detected once, and roughly an eighth sits in the top ten. The data also belong to a second study, concerning T cells in Graves' hyperthyroidism and ophthalmopathy.

Sequencing used peripheral blood mononuclear cells (PBMCs), obtained at new diagnosis, from a patient treated with antithyroid drugs. These receptor sequences come from a man aged 40-55 years with Graves disease.

A single count supports this clonotype. A much bigger clone sits one base away, suggesting this may be a read error. The gene calls are TRBV9 and TRBJ1-6; D gene unclear. Trimming took 3 bases from V and 7 from J, leaving 11 bases between them. Germline V gene data show CDR1 as SGDLS and CDR2 as YYNGEE. The CDR3 has 14 residues. CDR3 amino acids: CASSGAAWNSPLHF. In DNA, the CDR3 is TGTGCCAGCAGCGGGGCCGCCTGGAATTCACCCCTCCACTTT.

This clonotype was counted at least ten times. The genes are TRBV13 and TRBJ2-3; D is undetermined. CDR3 length: 12 residues. CDR1 and CDR2 (germline): PRHDT, FYEKMQ (reference sequence). Trimming pared 5 bases from V and 2 bases from J, leaving 5 bases between. CDR3 region: CASSAYTDTQYF. The DNA for the CDR3 is TGTGCCAGCAGCGCTTACACAGATACGCAGTATTTT.

The chain recombines TRBV5-1 with TRBJ2-7; 12 bases match TRBD2. The CDR3 is 17 residues long. V shed 1 base, J shed 3 bases, and the junction held 8 bases outside the gene matches. Germline V gene lookup returns CDR1 SGHRS and CDR2 YFSETQ. CDR3 in DNA: TGCGCCAGCAGCTTGCCGACTAGCGGGAGTTGGAGCTACGAGCAGTACTTC. It is translated as CASSLPTSGSWSYEQYF.

Ten or more counts support this clonotype. This chain links TRBV20-1 with TRBJ2-1, with D unclear. With 1 base removed from V and 5 bases from J, the gap between germline ends came to 18 bases. The CDR3 is made up of 16 amino acids. Germline values: CDR1 DFQATT, CDR2 SNEGSKA (reference sequence). The CDR3 DNA sequence: TGCAGTGCTAGAGTACTGTTAGAAAACTGGGACAATGAGCAGTTCTTC. Its protein is CSARVLLENWDNEQFF.

This chain connects TRBV14 to TRBJ2-7, with 11 bases fitting TRBD2. CDR3 length: 17 amino acids. Per the germline V gene, CDR1 is SGHDN and CDR2 is FVKESK. The J segment lost 3 bases and the V segment lost 0 bases, leaving 7 bases of the junction unmatched. CDR3 in amino acids: CASSQEDGTSGHYEQYF. In DNA form, the CDR3 reads TGTGCCAGCAGCCAAGAAGATGGGACTAGCGGCCACTACGAGCAGTACTTC.

The V gene is TRBV29-1, the J gene TRBJ2-1; TRBD1 aligns across 9 bases. The CDR3 spans 14 residues. V lost 7 bases, J lost 3 bases, and 7 bases stayed unmatched. Germline V gene data show CDR1 as SQVTM and CDR2 as ANQGSEA. DNA for the CDR3: TGCAGCGGAACCCCGGGACAGGGCTACAATGAGCAGTTCTTC. Its translation is CSGTPGQGYNEQFF.

This clonotype came up a few times. The V gene is TRBV19, the J gene TRBJ2-2, with 7 bases identical to TRBD1. Germline V CDR1 and CDR2: LNHDA, SQIVND (reference sequence). The CDR3 extends over 15 amino acids. With 6 bases clipped from V and 4 bases from J, the junction kept 8 bases outside the gene matches. CDR3: CASSDPGQITGELFF. CDR3 nucleotides: TGTGCCAGTAGCGATCCGGGACAGATCACCGGGGAGCTGTTTTTT.

The sample holds many counts of this clonotype. In DNA, the CDR3 is TGTGCCAGCAGTGCAGACAGGCTCTATGGCTACACCTTC. Translation gives CASSADRLYGYTF. This chain joins TRBV7-9 and TRBJ1-2; the D gene is possibly TRBD1 (6 bases). The V and J ends lost 6 bases and 4 bases respectively, with 12 bases between them. This CDR3 region has 13 residues. Germline CDR1 is SEHNR and CDR2 is FQNEAQ (reference sequence).

This clonotype appeared a few times. The chain recombines TRBV5-8 with TRBJ2-2, with TRBD2 as a possible D gene (5 bases). This CDR3 spans 13 amino acids. CDR1 and CDR2 from the germline V gene are SGHTS and YDEGEE. The germline V and J ends were trimmed by 4 bases and 6 bases, with 10 bases remaining between them. CDR3: CASSPREPGELFF. CDR3 DNA: TGTGCCAGCAGCCCGAGGGAGCCCGGGGAGCTGTTTTTT.

This chain connects TRBV7-2 to TRBJ2-7; TRBD2 agrees at 11 bases. Germline CDR1 SGHTA, CDR2 FQGNSA. The CDR3 consists of 15 residues. The V and J ends lost 1 base and 5 bases, in that order; junction bases with no gene match: 4. The CDR3 is CASSLVAGGHNEQYF. The CDR3, as DNA: TGTGCCAGCAGCTTAGTAGCGGGAGGGCATAACGAGCAGTACTTC.

This clonotype was detected many times. This rearrangement joins TRBV5-1 to TRBJ2-1; weak D call: TRBD2 (5 bases). Germline V gene data show CDR1 as SGHRS and CDR2 as YFSETQ. Trimming cost V 4 bases and J 10 bases, with 27 bases left between them. The CDR3 runs 17 residues. CDR3 coding DNA: TGCGCCAGCAGCCCGGGCGTGAGTGTAGCGACCCCCCGGGAGCAGTTCTTC. It translates to CASSPGVSVATPREQFF.

This clonotype came up many times. V usage is TRBV30 and J usage is TRBJ2-7; D is uncertain. Germline CDR1 GTSNPN, CDR2 SVGIG (reference sequence). V was clipped by 3 bases and J by 5 bases, with 11 bases between them. The CDR3 covers 12 residues. CDR3 DNA sequence: TGTGCCTGGAGGGAAGGATGGGACGAGCAGTACTTC. Amino acid sequence: CAWREGWDEQYF.

The V call is TRBV24-1, the J call TRBJ2-7; no clear D gene. The V gene lost 1 base and the J gene lost 5 bases, with 8 bases spanning the gap. Germline V gene data show CDR1 as KGHDR and CDR2 as SFDVKD. CDR3 length: 13 amino acids. The CDR3 nucleotides read TGTGCCACCAGTGATTTAACCGCCGACGAGCAGTACTTC. This sequence encodes CATSDLTADEQYF.

This clonotype came up many times. J is TRBJ2-3 and V is TRBV6-2 or TRBV6-3; TRBD1 aligns across 8 bases. The germline CDR1 and CDR2 sequences are MNHEY and SVGEGT. V gave up 2 bases and J gave up 4 bases; unmatched junction bases: 11. This CDR3 contains 17 residues. The CDR3 loop is CASSYTQTGEKADTQYF. The CDR3 DNA reads as TGTGCCAGCAGTTACACCCAGACAGGGGAGAAGGCAGATACGCAGTATTTT.

This clonotype was detected ten times or more. The chain uses TRBV7-8 and TRBJ1-2, with a possible D match to TRBD1 (5 bases). This CDR3 has 12 residues. Trimming removed 3 bases from V and 8 bases from J, with 10 bases in between. The V gene's germline CDR1 is SGHVS and CDR2 FQNEAQ. The CDR3 nucleotides read TGTGCCAGCAGCTTGGACACGAGGGGCTACACCTTC. It specifies CASSLDTRGYTF.

The rearrangement uses TRBV18 and TRBJ2-5, with a weak D call TRBD1 (6 bases). Trimming cost V 1 base and J 5 bases, with 14 bases left between them. The CDR3 sequence is 15 residues long. CDR1 and CDR2 (germline): KGHSH, LQKENI. In DNA form, the CDR3 reads TGTGCCAGCTCACCACGGGGCCAGGGGTCGGAGACCCAGTACTTC. Its protein product is CASSPRGQGSETQYF.

This clonotype appeared many times. The chain recombines TRBV6-1 with TRBJ1-1, with TRBD1 matching 9 bases. J lost 7 bases, V lost 6 bases, and 9 bases had no gene match. This CDR3 is built from 14 residues. Germline V gene data show CDR1 as MNHNS and CDR2 as SASEGT. The CDR3 spells CASRGTGRGYEAFF. CDR3 nucleotide sequence: TGTGCCAGCAGAGGGACAGGGAGGGGATATGAAGCTTTCTTT.

This clonotype showed up many times. This sequence joins TRBV6-1 and TRBJ1-2; D not certain. Germline CDR1 reads MNHNS; CDR2 reads SASEGT. This CDR3 has 10 amino acids. Between the trimmed V and J ends, which lost 8 bases and 4 bases, there was a span of 5 bases. The CDR3 loop is CASAAYGYTF. The CDR3 DNA reads as TGTGCCAGCGCGGCCTATGGCTACACCTTC.

V gene TRBV13 combines with J gene TRBJ1-4; TRBD1 is a possible D gene (5 bases). V was clipped by 5 bases and J by 7 bases, with 11 bases between them. Germline CDR1 PRHDT, CDR2 FYEKMQ (reference sequence). The CDR3 runs 13 residues. CDR3 coding DNA: TGTGCCAGCAGCCCGGGACTTAGTGAAAAACTGTTTTTT. Amino acids: CASSPGLSEKLFF.

This clonotype showed up many times. The chain is built from TRBV12-3 or TRBV12-4 and TRBJ2-1; the match to TRBD2 covers 7 bases. This CDR3 is built from 17 residues. V shed 3 bases and J 10 bases; nucleotides not matched to a gene: 18. In nucleotides, the CDR3 is TGTGCCAGCAGTTTCCCCGTTGGGCTAGCGGAGGGCGGAGAGCAGTTCTTC. Translated: CASSFPVGLAEGGEQFF.

A note on this clonotype: Given a far larger clone just one base away, this is likely a sequencing read error. The rearrangement links TRBV6-2 or TRBV6-3 to TRBJ2-3; TRBD2 might be the D (6 bases). Per germline, CDR1 MNHEY and CDR2 SVGEGT. The V end lost 5 bases, the J end lost 2 bases, and 23 bases lay between the germline ends. The CDR3 has 18 residues. Here the CDR3 reads CASSRSGIWGVYTDTQYF. The CDR3 DNA sequence: TGTGCCAGCAGTCGAAGCGGTATCTGGGGGGTTTACACAGATACGCAGTATTTT.

Many counts were recorded for this clonotype. The rearrangement uses TRBV18 and TRBJ2-5; no reliable D call. Germline assignment: CDR1 KGHSH and CDR2 LQKENI. The ends were cut back, 6 bases at V and 5 bases at J, with 7 bases in the middle. There are 11 residues in the CDR3. The CDR3 DNA reads as TGTGCCAGCTCCCGGCTGGAGACCCAGTACTTC. Its translation: CASSRLETQYF.

The rearrangement joins TRBV5-1 to TRBJ2-1, with D perhaps being TRBD1 or TRBD2 (6 bases each). Trimming removed 0 bases from V and 3 bases from J, with 10 bases in between. CDR1 and CDR2 from the germline V gene are SGHRS and YFSETQ. This CDR3 has 15 residues. The CDR3 protein is CASSLAGEDYNEQFF. The CDR3 region has the DNA TGCGCCAGCAGCTTGGCAGGGGAGGACTACAATGAGCAGTTCTTC. The variable domain in full, completed from reference TRBV5-1 and TRBJ2-1, reads KAGVTQTPRYLIKTRGQQVTLSCSPISGHRSVSWYQQTPGQGLQFLFEYFSETQRNKGNFPGRFSGRQFSNSRSEMNVSTLELGDSALYLCASSLAGEDYNEQFFGPGTRLTVL.